This TCR beta chain stems from a study of shared clonotypes between healthy human individuals. General study findings and limits: Blood was the only sampled material, and tissue repertoires likely differ. All-four-donor shared clonotypes had higher generation probabilities than non-shared clonotypes did. What limited the represented genetic and exposure-history diversity was the small number of donors. About 5% was the fraction of naive CD4 clonotypes found shared across a few donors.

Trimming pared 4 bases from V and 2 bases from J, leaving 12 bases between. The CDR3 runs to 15 residues. CDR1 and CDR2 (germline): PRHDT, FYEKMQ (reference sequence). Sequenced by immunoSEQ multiplex PCR; TCRdb stores in-frame clones only, minus some. The table shows about 2.3 million clones, with 85% to 95% occurring only once. On this clone: Its matching antigen is unknown.

This TCR derives from a man between 18 and 35 years old in good health. Some clones in this sample may be carry-over from other donors' samples. Sample: naive CD4+ T cells from PBMCs. Noted subset: CD45RA+ positively selected. This rearrangement joins TRBV13 to TRBJ2-1; D is uncertain. The CDR3 reads CASSSPQKTYNEQFF. The CDR3 coding sequence is TGTGCCAGCAGCTCCCCCCAGAAGACCTACAATGAGCAGTTCTTC. The entire variable domain, with the rest obtained from reference TRBV13 and TRBJ2-1, is as follows: AAGVIQSPRHLIKEKRETATLKCYPIPRHDTVYWYQQGPGQDPQFLISFYEKMQSDKGSIPDRFSAQQFSDYHSELNMSSLELGDSALYFCASSSPQKTYNEQFFGPGTRLTVL.